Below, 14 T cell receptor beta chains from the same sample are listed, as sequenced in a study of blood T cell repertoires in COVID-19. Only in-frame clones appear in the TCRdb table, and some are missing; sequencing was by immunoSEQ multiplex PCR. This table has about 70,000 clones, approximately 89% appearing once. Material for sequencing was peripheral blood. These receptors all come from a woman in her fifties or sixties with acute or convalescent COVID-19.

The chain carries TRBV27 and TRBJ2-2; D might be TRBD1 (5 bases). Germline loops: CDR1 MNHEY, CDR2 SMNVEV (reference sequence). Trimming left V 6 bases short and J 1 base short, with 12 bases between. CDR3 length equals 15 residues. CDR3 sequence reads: CASRAGQLNTGELFF. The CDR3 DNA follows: TGTGCCAGCAGGGCCGGACAACTGAACACCGGGGAGCTGTTTTTT.

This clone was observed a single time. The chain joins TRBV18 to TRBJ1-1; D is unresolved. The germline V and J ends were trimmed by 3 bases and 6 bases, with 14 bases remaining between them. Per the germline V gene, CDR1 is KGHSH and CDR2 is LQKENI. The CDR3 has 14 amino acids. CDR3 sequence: CASSPYQEVSEAFF. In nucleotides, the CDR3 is TGTGCCAGCTCACCGTATCAGGAGGTCTCTGAAGCTTTCTTT.

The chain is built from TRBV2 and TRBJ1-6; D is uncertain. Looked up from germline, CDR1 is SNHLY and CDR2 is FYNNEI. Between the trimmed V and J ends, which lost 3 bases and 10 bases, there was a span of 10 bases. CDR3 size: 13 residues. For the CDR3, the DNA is TGTGCCAGCAGTGAGTTTCGAGGGTCACCCCTCCACTTT. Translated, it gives CASSEFRGSPLHF.

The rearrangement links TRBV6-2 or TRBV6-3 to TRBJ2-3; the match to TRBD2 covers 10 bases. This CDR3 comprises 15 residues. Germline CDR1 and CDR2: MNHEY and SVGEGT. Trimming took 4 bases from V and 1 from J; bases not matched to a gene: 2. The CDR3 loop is CASSFLAGGTDTQYF. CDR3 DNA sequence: TGTGCCAGCAGTTTCCTAGCGGGGGGCACAGATACGCAGTATTTT.

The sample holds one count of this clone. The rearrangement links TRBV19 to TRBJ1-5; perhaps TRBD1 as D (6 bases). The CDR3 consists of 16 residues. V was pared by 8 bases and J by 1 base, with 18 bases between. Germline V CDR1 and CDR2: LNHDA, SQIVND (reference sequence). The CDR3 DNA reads TGTGCCAGTCAACAGGGATTGGCGGTGAGCAATCAGCCCCAGCATTTT. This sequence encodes CASQQGLAVSNQPQHF.

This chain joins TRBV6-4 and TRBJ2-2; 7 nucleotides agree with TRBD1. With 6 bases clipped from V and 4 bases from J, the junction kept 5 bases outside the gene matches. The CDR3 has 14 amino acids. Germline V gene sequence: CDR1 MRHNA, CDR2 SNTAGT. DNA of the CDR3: TGTGCCAGCAGAACAGGGGTCGGCACCGGGGAGCTGTTTTTT. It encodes CASRTGVGTGELFF.

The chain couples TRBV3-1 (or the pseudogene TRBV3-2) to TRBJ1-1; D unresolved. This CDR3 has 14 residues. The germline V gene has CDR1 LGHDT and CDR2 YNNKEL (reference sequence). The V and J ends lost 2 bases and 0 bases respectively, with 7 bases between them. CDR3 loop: CASSQSLVNTEAFF. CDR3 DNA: TGTGCCAGCAGCCAAAGCCTAGTGAACACTGAAGCTTTCTTT.

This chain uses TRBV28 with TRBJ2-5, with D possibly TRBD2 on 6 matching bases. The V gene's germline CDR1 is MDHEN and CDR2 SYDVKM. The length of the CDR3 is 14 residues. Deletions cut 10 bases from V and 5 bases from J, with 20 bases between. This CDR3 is CATKGGGTRETQYF. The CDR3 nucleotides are TGTGCCACCAAGGGAGGAGGTACGAGGGAGACCCAGTACTTC. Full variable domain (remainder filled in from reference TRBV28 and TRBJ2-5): DVKVTQSSRYLVKRTGEKVFLECVQDMDHENMFWYRQDPGLGLRLIYFSYDVKMKEKGDIPEGYSVSREKKERFSLILESASTNQTSMYLCATKGGGTRETQYFGPGTRLLVL.

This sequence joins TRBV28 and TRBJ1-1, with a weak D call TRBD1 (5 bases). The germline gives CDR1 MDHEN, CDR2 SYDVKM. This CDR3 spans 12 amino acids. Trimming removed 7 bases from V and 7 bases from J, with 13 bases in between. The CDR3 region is CASTRRTSEAFF. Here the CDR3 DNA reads TGTGCCAGCACAAGGCGGACAAGTGAAGCTTTCTTT.

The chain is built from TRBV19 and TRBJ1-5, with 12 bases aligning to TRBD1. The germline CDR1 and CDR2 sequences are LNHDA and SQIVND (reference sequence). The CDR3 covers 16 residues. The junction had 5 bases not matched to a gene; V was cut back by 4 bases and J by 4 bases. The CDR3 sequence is CASSRGQGAPNQPQHF. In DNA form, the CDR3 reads TGTGCCAGTAGTAGGGGACAGGGGGCCCCTAATCAGCCCCAGCATTTT.

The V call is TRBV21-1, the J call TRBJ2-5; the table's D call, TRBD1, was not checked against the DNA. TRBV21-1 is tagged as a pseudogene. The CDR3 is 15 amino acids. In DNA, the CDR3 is TGTGCCAGCAGCAAAGATGCAGGAAGGAAAGAGACCCAGTACTTC. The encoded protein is CASSKDAGRKETQYF.

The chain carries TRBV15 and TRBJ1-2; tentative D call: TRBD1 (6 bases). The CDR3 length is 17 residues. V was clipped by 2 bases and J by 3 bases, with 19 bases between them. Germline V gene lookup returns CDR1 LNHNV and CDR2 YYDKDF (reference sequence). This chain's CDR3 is CATSRRSGGANDYGYTF. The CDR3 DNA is TGTGCCACCAGCAGACGGTCGGGGGGGGCAAACGACTATGGCTACACCTTC.

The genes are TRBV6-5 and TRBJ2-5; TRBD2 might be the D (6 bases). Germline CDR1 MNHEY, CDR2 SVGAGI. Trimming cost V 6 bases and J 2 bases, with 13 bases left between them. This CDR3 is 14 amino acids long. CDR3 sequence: CASSTLATQETQYF. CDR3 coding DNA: TGTGCCAGCAGCACACTAGCTACTCAAGAGACCCAGTACTTC.

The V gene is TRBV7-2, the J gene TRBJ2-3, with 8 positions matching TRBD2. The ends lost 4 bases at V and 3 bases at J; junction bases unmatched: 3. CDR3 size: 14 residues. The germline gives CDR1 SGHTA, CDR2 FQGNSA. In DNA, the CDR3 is TGTGCCAGCAGCTCCGGGGGGGGGACAGATACGCAGTATTTT. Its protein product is CASSSGGGTDTQYF.